These 24 T cell receptor beta chains were sequenced from one sample in a study of molecular identifiers for immune sequencing clone quantification. TCRdb re-called the PCR reads with MiXCR, one entry per CDR3 protein. In the table there are approximately 680,000 distinct CDR3 sequences, roughly 27% of which are singletons. The specimen sequenced was naive CD8+ T cells from blood, with Jurkat cell RNA spiked in. Documented subset: FACS-sorted CD8+CD4-CCR7+CD45RA+ naive T cells. These receptors came from a human donor in good health. Some libraries in this study had Jurkat cell RNA spiked in.

This chain uses TRBV27 with TRBJ2-3, with 9 bases lining up with TRBD2. CDR3 length equals 15 residues. V lost 4 bases and J lost 7; bases outside the gene matches: 9. In germline, CDR1 is MNHEY, CDR2 SMNVEV (reference sequence). The CDR3, as DNA: TGTGCCAGCAGTTCAGCGGGAGGCCCTCGACATACGCAGTATTTT. Protein: CASSSAGGPRHTQYF.

This clonotype was seen repeatedly, ten times or more. The chain has TRBV6-2 or TRBV6-3 and TRBJ2-2; D ambiguous. CDR1 MNHEY and CDR2 SVGEGT come from the germline V gene. CDR3 size: 14 residues. The V gene lost 1 base and the J gene lost 5 bases, with 8 bases spanning the gap. CDR3 coding DNA: TGTGCCAGCAGTTACTTTTTAGGAACCGGGGAGCTGTTTTTT. It yields the protein CASSYFLGTGELFF.

This clonotype was seen ten or more times. The chain joins TRBV5-6 to TRBJ1-5; D is perhaps TRBD1 (5 bases). This CDR3 spans 18 amino acids. The V and J ends lost 3 bases and 5 bases respectively, with 24 bases between them. Germline V gene lookup returns CDR1 SGHDT and CDR2 YYEEEE. CDR3 nucleotide sequence: TGTGCCAGCAGCTCTTGGGGGGGTTTCGGCGGTTTCTATCAGCCCCAGCATTTT. Translating it yields CASSSWGGFGGFYQPQHF.

This clonotype showed up many times. The chain joins TRBV6-1 to TRBJ1-5, with D perhaps TRBD1 (6 bases). Germline assignment: CDR1 MNHNS and CDR2 SASEGT. This CDR3 region has 16 residues. Trimming took 5 bases from V and 7 from J, leaving 21 bases between them. DNA for the CDR3: TGTGCCAGCAGTCTCCCCCGGGCAGGGGAAGACCAGCCCCAGCATTTT. It encodes CASSLPRAGEDQPQHF.

In its sample, this clonotype was seen a few times. The chain is built from TRBV27 and TRBJ2-1; TRBD1 aligns across 7 bases. The ends lost 3 bases at V and 2 bases at J; junction bases unmatched: 4. The CDR3 extends over 15 amino acids. CDR1 MNHEY and CDR2 SMNVEV come from the germline V gene (reference sequence). The CDR3 region has the DNA TGTGCCAGCAGTTTCCGGGACAGCCCCTACAATGAGCAGTTCTTC. This sequence encodes CASSFRDSPYNEQFF.

The chain is built from TRBV24-1 and TRBJ2-3; 10 bases match TRBD2. Germline CDR1 is KGHDR and CDR2 is SFDVKD. The CDR3 has 16 residues. V lost 4 bases, J lost 3 bases, and 6 bases stayed unmatched. This CDR3 reads CATSDWSGGGTDTQYF. CDR3 DNA: TGTGCCACCAGTGACTGGAGCGGGGGGGGGACAGATACGCAGTATTTT.

In this sample, this clonotype turned up many times. The J gene is TRBJ2-3, the V gene TRBV7-2; 10 bases agree with TRBD2. The germline V gene encodes CDR1 SGHTA and CDR2 FQGNSA. V shed 5 bases and J 0 bases; nucleotides not matched to a gene: 2. This CDR3 has 15 amino acids. The CDR3 DNA is TGTGCCAGCAGCGCTAGCGGGGGAAGCACAGATACGCAGTATTTT. This gives the protein CASSASGGSTDTQYF.

The chain joins TRBV7-6 to TRBJ2-3; 13 positions agree with TRBD2. J lost 6 bases, V lost 5 bases, and 5 bases had no gene match. Germline lookup yields CDR1 SGHVS and CDR2 FNYEAQ. This CDR3 has 15 amino acids. In DNA form, the CDR3 reads TGTGCCAGCAGCCCGACTAGCGGGAGGCCGGATACGCAGTATTTT. Amino acid sequence: CASSPTSGRPDTQYF. The full variable domain, completed using reference TRBV7-6 and TRBJ2-3, is GAGVSQSPRYKVTKRGQDVALRCDPISGHVSLYWYRQALGQGPEFLTYFNYEAQQDKSGLPNDRFSAERPEGSISTLTIQRTEQRDSAMYRCASSPTSGRPDTQYFGPGTRLTVL.

This clonotype was counted ten times or more. The chain uses TRBV7-6 and TRBJ2-2; no firm D call. Germline-derived CDR1 and CDR2 are SGHVS and FNYEAQ. Trimming left V 1 base short and J 1 base short, with 4 bases between. CDR3 length equals 14 residues. CDR3 in DNA: TGTGCCAGCAGCTTAGTGGGGAACACCGGGGAGCTGTTTTTT. Translating it yields CASSLVGNTGELFF.

Worth noting for this clonotype: Sequence at one end of the junction differs from germline and may be a read error. The gene calls are TRBV7-6 and TRBJ2-1; D not resolved. This CDR3 is 11 amino acids long. Germline-derived CDR1 and CDR2 are SGHVS and FNYEAQ. The CDR3 coding sequence is TGTGCCAGCAGTTTAAGCAATGAGCAGCTCTTC. Protein: CASSLSNEQLF.

Concerning this clonotype itself: The junction does not match germline at one end; this may be a read error. The chain couples TRBV2 to TRBJ1-1; the match to TRBD1 covers 7 bases. This CDR3 has 13 residues. Germline V gives CDR1 SNHLY, CDR2 FYNNEI. CDR3 DNA sequence: TGTGCCAGCAGTCCCGGAGGGGGCACTAAAGCTTTCTTT. Protein product: CASSPGGGTKAFF.

This clonotype was recorded at least ten times. CDR3 sequence: CASSQLNYGYTF. CDR3 coding DNA: TGTGCCAGCAGCCAACTTAACTATGGCTACACCTTC. This rearrangement joins TRBV14 to TRBJ1-2; D uncertain. The V gene lost 2 bases and the J gene lost 1 base, with 2 bases spanning the gap. CDR3 length: 12 amino acids. The germline V gene has CDR1 SGHDN and CDR2 FVKESK.

This clonotype was counted at least ten times. The V call is TRBV7-9, the J call TRBJ2-7; D is possibly TRBD2 (5 bases). The CDR3 extends over 12 amino acids. Germline V gene sequence: CDR1 SEHNR, CDR2 FQNEAQ (reference sequence). The V end was cut by 4 bases, the J end by 7 bases, with 11 bases between. The CDR3 sequence is CASSSSSGEQYF. CDR3 DNA: TGTGCCAGCAGCTCCTCCTCGGGAGAGCAGTACTTC.

Here the CDR3 DNA reads TGTGCCAGCAGTGAAGCTTTTGGGCGGTATAGCAATCAGCCCCAGCATTTT. It is translated as CASSEAFGRYSNQPQHF. The chain joins TRBV6-1 to TRBJ1-5; no definite D call. V lost 0 bases and J 0 bases, leaving 12 bases between the germline ends. The CDR3 is 17 amino acids. The germline V gene encodes CDR1 MNHNS and CDR2 SASEGT.

There are many counts of this clonotype. This chain uses TRBV6-2 or TRBV6-3 with TRBJ2-3; 9 positions match TRBD1. The CDR3 contains 16 residues. Trimming removed 2 bases from V and 4 bases from J; junction bases left unmatched: 7. Germline V CDR1 and CDR2: MNHEY, SVGEGT. The CDR3 protein is CASSYPNRGPADTQYF. The CDR3 DNA sequence: TGTGCCAGCAGTTACCCCAACAGGGGGCCTGCAGATACGCAGTATTTT.

This clonotype was seen more than once but under ten times. The V call is TRBV27, the J call TRBJ2-7; 8 bases agree with TRBD2. Trimming took 2 bases from V and 5 from J; bases not matched to a gene: 8. CDR1 and CDR2 from the germline V gene are MNHEY and SMNVEV (reference sequence). CDR3 length: 15 amino acids. The CDR3 reads CASSLKRGRSHEQYF. The CDR3 DNA reads TGTGCCAGCAGTTTAAAGCGGGGGCGTTCTCACGAGCAGTACTTC.

Concerning this clonotype: An end of the junction does not agree with germline; a read error may underlie this. The chain has TRBV10-3 and TRBJ2-1; D is possibly TRBD2 (6 bases). The CDR3 has 13 residues. CDR1 is ENHRY, CDR2 SYGVKD, per germline. The DNA of the CDR3 is TGTGCCATCAGCCTAGCGAACTACAATGAGCGGTTCTTC. It codes for CAISLANYNERFF.

Details on this clonotype: A junction end diverges from the germline sequence, so it may reflect a read error. V usage is TRBV2 and J usage is TRBJ1-2; TRBD1 is a possible D gene (6 bases). Germline CDR1 is SNHLY and CDR2 is FYNNEI. The CDR3 has 14 amino acids. CDR3 sequence reads: CVSSVGQGMDGYTF. The CDR3 region has the DNA TGTGTCAGCTCGGTTGGGCAGGGGATGGATGGCTACACCTTC.

The chain employs TRBV7-2 and TRBJ2-3; 8 bases align to TRBD2. The CDR3 totals 17 residues. Looked up from germline, CDR1 is SGHTA and CDR2 is FQGNSA. V lost 5 bases to trimming and J lost 5 bases; unmatched junction nucleotides: 15. DNA for the CDR3: TGTGCCAGCAGCATCCGTGTTAAGCGGGGGTTGGAAGATACGCAGTATTTT. It yields the protein CASSIRVKRGLEDTQYF.

This clonotype was seen a handful of times. The chain recombines TRBV9 with TRBJ2-1; D possibly corresponds to TRBD2 (5 bases). CDR1 and CDR2 (germline): SGDLS, YYNGEE. The CDR3 spans 14 residues. V was pared by 3 bases and J by 5 bases, with 12 bases between. The CDR3 protein is CASSAPGNHNEQFF. For the CDR3, the DNA is TGTGCCAGCAGCGCCCCGGGGAACCACAATGAGCAGTTCTTC.

Concerning this clonotype itself: As the CDR3 is not closed by the conserved phenylalanine or tryptophan, this likely results from a read error. This chain uses TRBV4-2 with TRBJ2-7; the D is unclear. Trimming took 3 bases from V and 1 from J, leaving 13 bases between them. This CDR3 has 15 amino acids. Germline V gene lookup returns CDR1 LGHNA and CDR2 YNFKEQ. CDR3 DNA sequence: TGTGCCAGCAGCCACATGACCCAAAATTCCTACGAGCAGTACTAC. It specifies CASSHMTQNSYEQYY.

The J gene is TRBJ1-1, the V gene TRBV19; D uncertain. V lost 3 bases, J lost 3 bases, and 11 bases lay in between. Per the germline V gene, CDR1 is LNHDA and CDR2 is SQIVND (reference sequence). This CDR3 has 14 amino acids. CDR3 DNA sequence: TGTGCCAGTAGTATGAGTCTGGGATACACTGAAGCTTTCTTT. Translated, it gives CASSMSLGYTEAFF. Full variable domain (rest looked up from reference TRBV19 and TRBJ1-1): DGGITQSPKYLFRKEGQNVTLSCEQNLNHDAMYWYRQDPGQGLRLIYYSQIVNDFQKGDIAEGYSVSREKKESFPLTVTSAQKNPTAFYLCASSMSLGYTEAFFGQGTRLTVV.

This clonotype was counted ten times or more. The rearrangement uses TRBV7-2 and TRBJ2-7, with TRBD2 matching 9 bases. The germline V gene encodes CDR1 SGHTA and CDR2 FQGNSA. Losses at the gene ends were 2 bases for V and 4 bases for J; bases not matched to a gene: 6. The CDR3 is 15 residues long. Here the CDR3 DNA reads TGTGCCAGCAGCTTACGGAGGACTAGCGCGTACGAGCAGTACTTC. Its protein is CASSLRRTSAYEQYF.

This clonotype has ten or more counts. The gene calls are TRBV6-2 or TRBV6-3 and TRBJ1-5, with D hard to call. Germline assignment: CDR1 MNHEY and CDR2 SVGEGT. The CDR3 has 16 residues. V was trimmed by 0 bases and J by 0 bases, leaving 9 bases between them. The CDR3 DNA follows: TGTGCCAGCAGTTACTCGGCCAGGTATAGCAATCAGCCCCAGCATTTT. Translation: CASSYSARYSNQPQHF.